This paragraph reports one T cell receptor beta chain. The source material, RNA transcripts, was used to amplify TCR beta CDR3 regions. TCR CDR3 underwent first-round RT-PCR with the HTBI primer set. TCRdb re-derived calls from the multiplex PCR reads in MiXCR, one entry per CDR3 protein. The top ten clones hold 25% to 35% of a sample with some 350,000 distinct CDR3 sequences, about a sixth of them seen once. This entry belongs to a study of T cells in Graves' hyperthyroidism and ophthalmopathy. Study overall: Peripheral blood was taken when the disease was first diagnosed, before any treatment began.

The CDR3 runs 14 residues. Germline assignment: CDR1 DFQATT and CDR2 SNEGSKA (reference sequence). V lost 3 bases, J lost 8 bases, and 4 bases stayed unmatched. Sample: blood. This chain connects TRBV20-1 to TRBJ2-1; TRBD2 matches at 13 bases. The receptor was derived from a young woman with Graves' hyperthyroidism that later progressed to Graves' ophthalmopathy. CDR3 in amino acids: CSARRTSGSDEQFF. The DNA of the CDR3 is TGCAGTGCTAGGCGGACTAGCGGGAGCGATGAGCAGTTCTTC.